This paragraph reports one TCR beta chain. Its antigen is unknown. It has no much larger one-base neighbor in the sample; base qualities were not kept. The library was built by means of the immunoSEQ multiplex PCR assay. For the multiplex PCR, a mixture combining 60 forward primers for TCR Vbeta segments and 13 reverse primers for TCR Jbeta segments was used. Amplification of the CDR3 region of rearranged TCR beta genes was performed with a multiplex PCR assay on genomic DNA. On the Illumina HiSeq System, the amplified TCR beta libraries were sequenced as 87-base-pair reads. In the source study's methods: A later analysis counted tens of millions of unique TCR beta chains across the 666 repertoires, and 10 million to 11 million of these chains were shared by at least two donors. To remove PCR and sequencing errors, raw reads were error-corrected and collapsed into unique sequences using a nearest-neighbor algorithm that merged closely related sequences. V, D and J gene segments were assigned by aligning CDR3 sequences to IMGT reference sequences. Each retained sequence needed at least a six-nucleotide match to both a V gene segment and a J gene segment. A rearrangement was called productive if the CDR3 had no stop codons and remained in frame with V and J, and every other rearrangement was called non-productive. CDR3 was defined according to IMGT convention as the region running from the second conserved V-encoded cysteine to the conserved J-encoded phenylalanine. Sequences without an unambiguous match to a single V gene segment were excluded from the earlier analysis of 450 to 650 of the donors. An earlier analysis of about 590 of the donors classified V segments as functional when productive rearrangements were above 56.7% and as segregating when the standard deviation between donors was above 5%. A statistical classification framework was built for diagnosing cytomegalovirus status from the catalog of TCR beta chain sequences. In a later analysis, TCR nucleotide sequences were compared against IMGT/GENE-DB human TR gene sequences so that V and J genes could be assigned. In a later analysis, CDR3 sequences and most-parsimonious VDJ recombination scenarios were assigned using the TCRdist pipeline. In a later analysis, each TCR beta chain was defined by its CDR3 amino acid sequence together with its V-gene family, and reads lacking a unique V-gene family were excluded. In a later analysis, a few hundred highly shared, low-generation-probability nucleotide sequences were removed to address suspected cross-contamination and a sequencing artifact. In a later analysis, a clonal expansion index was calculated for each public chain from normalized within-repertoire ranks of inferred template counts. In a later analysis, generation probabilities were computed with a VDJ recombination model fitted to out-of-frame rearrangements, and the resulting probabilities were checked against IGoR. Hypergeometric tests were used in a later analysis to score TCR-TCR, TCR-HLA and TCR-CMV co-occurrence, with a repertoire-size bias correction applied to the TCR pairs. In a later analysis, false discovery rates were estimated by permuting HLA or CMV assignments 20 times. In a later analysis, co-occurring TCRs were grouped with DBSCAN, and TCRdist sequence similarity was added when clustering was performed within HLA-allele-positive subsets. For co-occurrence clustering, repertoires with fewer than 30,000 or more than 120,000 public chains were excluded, along with a handful of repertoires with anomalous nucleotide sharing. TCRdb mirrors the immuneACCESS table, restricted to in-frame sequences. Some clones are absent from its copies; in checked studies, under half trace to an unresolved V gene, and the reason for the others is unknown. That table gives V, J and clone size, and the DNA gave D and trimming. The sample table records 24,000 or so clones; roughly 79% of these occur just once. The ten largest make up 3.5% to 5.5% of the sample.

According to the germline V gene, CDR1 reads ENHRY and CDR2 reads SYGVKD. The CDR3 covers 12 residues, taking in both the cysteine and the phenylalanine. Left in the record is the CDR3 DNA by itself, 36 bases read in frame from the first base. V loses 0 bases of germline sequence and J loses 5 bases, and the interval between the two ends is 3 bases. This sample was included in a study of cytomegalovirus exposure and HLA in healthy donors (dated by TCRdb to the late 2010s). Regarding the study in general: In an earlier analysis of roughly 500 of the donors, 250 to 350 Gb of sequence data and 100 million or so unique TCR beta sequences from roughly 180 million T cells were reported. Around 300 gigabases of sequencing data and approximately 93 million unique TCR sequences were included in an early release covering roughly 600 HLA-typed donors. The genetic ancestry cluster associated with self-reported Caucasian donors included over 80% of the approximately 410 genotyped donors. The study aimed to test whether cataloging public T cell receptors could reveal signatures of past pathogen exposure. The study profiled the T cell repertoires of 500 to 800 subjects by immunosequencing and related them to cytomegalovirus serostatus. A separate validation cohort of some 130 different subjects was used in addition to the roughly 700-subject first cohort. The study combined high-throughput TCR immunosequencing, statistical association of individual TCRs with disease status, and machine learning to predict cytomegalovirus infection status. To study patterns of TCR occurrence, a later analysis re-analyzed previously published TCR beta repertoires from 550 to 800 donors and added high-resolution HLA genotyping. In the later analysis, no new phenotypic data were used to find candidate immune exposures; instead, reliance was placed on TCR beta sequences and their occurrence across donors. In an earlier analysis of 587 of the donors, high-throughput TCR beta sequencing was used to judge whether each TCR beta V gene segment behaved as functional or pseudogenic. Alongside the repertoire data, information on donor age, sex, ethnicity and CMV serostatus was compiled. In a later genetic analysis, genome-wide SNP genotypes for about 65% of the roughly 700 donors were used, and that subset was treated as a discovery cohort. All discovery cohort repertoires had been generated using a single sequencing platform. HLA typing included class I and class II loci at four-digit resolution. Typing coverage differed by locus: A, B, C, DRB1 and DQB1 were typed in roughly 629-640 donors, DQA1 in about 500, DPA1 in over 600, and DPB1 in approximately 450. Because of strong linkage in the cohort, four or five DR-DQ haplotypes were treated as single units for association and clustering. Across roughly 420 genotyped donors of the cohort, an average of about 240,000 unique TCR beta nucleotide sequences per donor were sequenced, and approximately 17% of those sequences were non-productive. Results the study describes overall, beyond this receptor: When HLA alleles, especially DR and DQ, strongly co-occurred, TCR associations were difficult to assign to individual alleles. A cluster of highly shared sequence variants was judged likely to be a technical artifact of the sequencing pipeline. Correlated functional status among segregating V segments might reflect linkage disequilibrium, but an unknown experimental factor could not be ruled out. A few of the identified cytomegalovirus-associated TCR beta chains were confirmed in vitro to be specific for cytomegalovirus antigens. Because HLA typing was missing for some donors at each locus, association tests included only the typed subset. While some public TCRs were present in many individuals, most TCR sequences turned up only very rarely across donors. Presence/absence analyses assumed roughly uniform sequencing depth across donors, an assumption that may not hold. For the cohort, immune exposure information was limited to CMV serostatus. At a false discovery rate of 0.05, a later analysis linked under 20,000 TCR beta sequences to specific HLA alleles. The classifier was reported to diagnose cytomegalovirus status with high specificity and sensitivity in both the original cohort and the validation cohort. The study listed 150 to 200 TCR beta chains as associated with cytomegalovirus. Most CMV-associated TCR beta chains appeared to be HLA-restricted in a later analysis, and the HLA associations seemed to be driven largely by CMV exposure. According to a later genetic analysis, donors in an Asian-associated ancestry cluster had fewer N-insertions in productive TCRs than the approximately 630-donor mean. A later analysis reported that several top co-occurrence clusters appeared linked to parvovirus B19, influenza, CMV and Epstein-Barr virus. A further reported finding was that TCR beta sequences accurately predicted the HLA-A and HLA-B alleles for most subjects in the first cohort. In an earlier analysis of fewer than 750 of the donors, most TCR beta V segments were observed in productive rearrangements about 87% or about 30% of the time, broadly matching IMGT annotations. Some IMGT-functional V segments, including TRBV6-2 and TRBV6-3, could not be told apart with the 87-base-pair reads, so those segments were excluded. A later analysis found that TCR association rates varied across HLA loci, with DRB1 alleles showing the most associated TCRs and HLA-C alleles the fewest. The authors suggested that the approach could potentially be generalized to other disease states and immunological phenotypes. A later genetic analysis associated a missense DCLRE1C variant with V-gene and J-gene trimming of TCR beta chains, and an independent cohort replicated the association. In a later analysis, HLA-associated TCR beta chains were found to be more clonally expanded and to have lower generation probabilities than equally common non-associated chains. In this cohort, only TCR beta chains were sequenced, and detectable features were limited by the absence of alpha or paired-chain data. Because counts were too low, roughly 16 rarely observed V segments, including chromosome 9 orphons, were left out of the earlier analysis of 500 to 750 of the donors.

The cohort was made up of 666 healthy bone marrow donors. At the time of sampling, every cohort member was nominally healthy, though immune exposures that went unrecorded were likely present. The donor was CMV seronegative and was included in the group of hundreds of seronegative cohort members. Every donor gave a peripheral blood sample, and the peripheral blood mononuclear cells from that sample were used for TCR beta sequencing. The Qiagen DNeasy Blood Extraction Kit was used to extract genomic DNA from the blood cell samples. The clonotype was recovered from a male donor in good health and CMV-seronegative. The sample taken for sequencing was PBMCs. Recombination connected TRBV10-3 to TRBJ2-3; no D segment can be confidently identified. The nucleotide sequence reads as follows: TGTGCCATCAGTGAGTCGAGAGATACGCAGTATTTT. This sequence encodes CAISESRDTQYF.